This entry features one T cell receptor beta chain sequence. As processed by the authors: For nucleated cells, counts were estimated from reference gene primer amplification. The method was immunoSEQ multiplex PCR; TCRdb's version includes in-frame clones alone and lacks a portion of them. V, J and clone size were drawn from that table, and D and trimming were deduced from the DNA. This table holds about 370,000 clones, 90% found once. The data are from a study of blood T cell repertoires in COVID-19. The wider study: Acute and convalescent COVID-19 samples came from the United States, Italy and Spain. The cDNA or gDNA used as material had been derived from T cells, B-cell-depleted T cells, or PBMCs.

The CDR3 contains 14 residues. V lost 4 bases to trimming and J lost 5 bases, with 13 bases between them. The V gene's germline CDR1 is SGHTA and CDR2 FQGNSA. The rearrangement uses TRBV7-2 and TRBJ2-3; the D gene is possibly TRBD2 (6 bases). Sequencing was carried out using peripheral blood. This clonotype was obtained from a man between 18 and 35 years old with active or convalescent COVID-19. The chain's CDR3 is CASSSRERRDTQYF. The CDR3 DNA follows: TGTGCCAGCAGCTCTCGGGAGCGGAGAGATACGCAGTATTTT.